The 26 T cell receptor beta chains below were found in one sample sequenced in a study of T-cell reconstitution after alpha-beta-depleted transplantation in children. It was with unique molecular identifiers that the TCRbeta library was prepared. TCRdb independently ran MiXCR on the PCR reads; one entry per CDR3 protein. The sample comprises about 90,000 distinct CDR3 sequences, 15% to 19% of which are singletons, and around a fifth rests with the top ten. This sample comprised PBMCs, mostly from graft donor cells, obtained 180 days after TCRalphabeta/CD19-depleted stem cell transplant. Receptors originate from a male patient between 2 and 10 years old who had a stem cell transplant for acute lymphoblastic leukemia, so the T cells may come from the graft donor.

For the CDR3, the DNA is TGTGCCAGCAGCCAAGACTCAGGGTCTAATTCACCCCTCCACTTT. Amino acids: CASSQDSGSNSPLHF. The chain links TRBV4-2 to TRBJ1-6, with D possibly matching TRBD1 (5 bases). The CDR3 sequence is 15 residues long. Germline CDR1 LGHNA, CDR2 YNFKEQ. The V and J ends lost 0 bases and 6 bases respectively, with 9 bases between them.

This clonotype has just a few counts. This chain joins TRBV12-5 and TRBJ2-5; D uncertain. The CDR3 sequence is 15 residues long. The V gene's germline CDR1 is LGHNT and CDR2 FRNRAP. Trimming removed 1 base from V and 0 bases from J, with 9 bases in between. The CDR3 sequence: CASGLGESYQETQYF. The CDR3 DNA reads TGTGCTAGTGGTTTGGGGGAATCGTACCAAGAGACCCAGTACTTC.

This clonotype came up a few times. This chain links TRBV4-2 with TRBJ2-7; TRBD2 might be the D (6 bases). V was cut by 2 bases and J by 3 bases, with 35 bases left in between. CDR3 size: 22 residues. Germline loops: CDR1 LGHNA, CDR2 YNFKEQ. Here the CDR3 DNA reads TGTGCCAGCAGCCAATCCCATCTACCGGGACTGCTATTAAGAGCGGAGCACTACGAGCAGTACTTC. This encodes CASSQSHLPGLLLRAEHYEQYF.

The rearrangement joins TRBV5-5 to TRBJ2-1, with D unresolved. This CDR3 is built from 11 residues. V gave up 0 bases and J gave up 9 bases, with 4 bases separating them. CDR1 and CDR2 (germline): SGHKS, YYEKEE (reference sequence). CDR3 sequence: CASSLAGEQFF. The CDR3 DNA reads TGTGCCAGCAGCTTGGCTGGTGAGCAGTTCTTC.

This clonotype was detected only a few times. CDR3 protein: CASSQEGGGPPETQYF. The CDR3 region has the DNA TGCGCCAGCAGCCAAGAGGGGGGGGGGCCCCCGGAGACCCAGTACTTC. The J gene is TRBJ2-5, the V gene TRBV4-3; the D gene is possibly TRBD2 (7 bases). The CDR3 has 16 residues. Germline CDR1 LGHNA, CDR2 YSLEER. Trimming took off 0 bases at V and 5 bases at J, with 16 bases between the two ends.

There are a few counts of this clonotype. The V call is TRBV29-1, the J call TRBJ1-1; D might be TRBD1 (5 bases). This CDR3 spans 14 amino acids. The germline V and J ends were trimmed by 4 bases and 4 bases, with 16 bases remaining between them. Germline CDR1 SQVTM, CDR2 ANQGSEA. CDR3 DNA: TGCAGCGTTGCCAAGGGGATCAGAAGCACTGAAGCTTTCTTT. Protein sequence: CSVAKGIRSTEAFF.

This chain connects TRBV7-8 to TRBJ2-3; TRBD1 aligns across 10 bases. Germline loops: CDR1 SGHVS, CDR2 FQNEAQ. This CDR3 is built from 17 residues. Unmatched junction bases numbered 18, after V lost 3 bases and J lost 12 bases. The CDR3 DNA sequence: TGTGCCAGCAGCTTCCCGGAGGGACAGGGGCCCCGTATCGCTCAGTATTTT. It codes for CASSFPEGQGPRIAQYF.

This clonotype was seen a few times. The chain combines TRBV6-2 or TRBV6-3 with TRBJ2-6, with D perhaps TRBD1 (6 bases). CDR3 length equals 16 residues. The germline CDR1 and CDR2 sequences are MNHEY and SVGEGT. V gave up 4 bases and J gave up 0 bases, with 10 bases separating them. Here the CDR3 DNA reads TGTGCCAGCAGTTTCCGAGGGGGCTCTGGGGCCAACGTCCTGACTTTC. Its protein is CASSFRGGSGANVLTF.

The chain uses TRBV5-1 and TRBJ2-5; D gene uncertain. Trimming took off 0 bases at V and 5 bases at J, with 11 bases between the two ends. CDR3 length: 14 amino acids. CDR1 and CDR2 (germline): SGHRS, YFSETQ. The CDR3 sequence: CASSLARAWETQYF. The CDR3 DNA is TGCGCCAGCAGCTTGGCCAGAGCATGGGAGACCCAGTACTTC. Combining the CDR3 with reference TRBV5-1 and TRBJ2-5 gives the whole variable domain KAGVTQTPRYLIKTRGQQVTLSCSPISGHRSVSWYQQTPGQGLQFLFEYFSETQRNKGNFPGRFSGRQFSNSRSEMNVSTLELGDSALYLCASSLARAWETQYFGPGTRLLVL.

This clonotype was seen more than once but under ten times. V gene TRBV5-1 combines with J gene TRBJ2-7, with TRBD1 identical over 11 bases. This CDR3 comprises 17 residues. Germline values: CDR1 SGHRS, CDR2 YFSETQ. V shed 0 bases, J shed 1 base, and the junction held 6 bases outside the gene matches. In DNA, the CDR3 is TGCGCCAGCAGCTTGGAGGGGGGACAGGGGGGGTCCTACGAGCAGTACTTC. Translated: CASSLEGGQGGSYEQYF.

This clonotype was counted only a few times. The CDR3 sequence: CASSSLSGKAEKLFF. CDR3 bases: TGTGCCAGCAGCTCGTTATCAGGGAAAGCTGAAAAACTGTTTTTT. The chain has TRBV11-2 and TRBJ1-4; possible D gene TRBD1, 5 bases. With 4 bases removed from V and 7 bases from J, the gap between germline ends came to 16 bases. Germline-derived CDR1 and CDR2 are SGHAT and FQNNGV. This CDR3 comprises 15 residues.

This clonotype was seen a few times. This chain links TRBV5-1 with TRBJ1-1; possible D gene TRBD1, 5 bases. Per the germline V gene, CDR1 is SGHRS and CDR2 is YFSETQ. The CDR3 contains 15 residues. V lost 7 bases and J lost 2, with 18 bases in between. The CDR3, as DNA: TGCGCCAGCTGCCTCTTCGGGGCCAAAAACACTGAAGCTTTCTTT. It encodes CASCLFGAKNTEAFF.

The chain uses TRBV7-9 and TRBJ2-4; 11 nucleotides line up with TRBD1. This CDR3 is built from 15 residues. Looked up from germline, CDR1 is SEHNR and CDR2 is FQNEAQ (reference sequence). V lost 0 bases to trimming and J lost 9 bases; unmatched junction nucleotides: 4. The CDR3 region has the DNA TGTGCCAGCAGCTTAGCGCCGGGACAGGGGGGCATTCAGTACTTC. It specifies CASSLAPGQGGIQYF. Filled out from reference TRBV7-9 and TRBJ2-4, the complete variable domain reads DTGVSQNPRHKITKRGQNVTFRCDPISEHNRLYWYRQTLGQGPEFLTYFQNEAQLEKSRLLSDRFSAERPKGSFSTLEIQRTEQGDSAMYLCASSLAPGQGGIQYFGAGTRLSVL.

V gene TRBV10-3 combines with J gene TRBJ2-2; no definite D call. This CDR3 is built from 17 residues. From germline, CDR1 is ENHRY and CDR2 SYGVKD. Trimming removed 8 bases at V and 3 bases at J, with 22 bases between. CDR3 DNA sequence: TGTGCCATCCACAACGTTGACGGAAGTTCGGACACCGGGGAGCTGTTTTTT. This translates into CAIHNVDGSSDTGELFF.

This clonotype was seen only once. The junction does not match germline at one end; this may be a read error. V and J are TRBV5-1 and TRBJ1-2; D ambiguous. The CDR3 loop spans 16 amino acids. CDR1 and CDR2 from the germline V gene are SGHRS and YFSETQ. DNA of the CDR3: TGCGCCAGCAGCTTGGCGACCGGCAAGTCGCTATCTGGCTACCCCTTC. It specifies CASSLATGKSLSGYPF.

The rearrangement uses TRBV25-1 and TRBJ2-3; 13 bases line up with TRBD2. Per the germline V gene, CDR1 is MGHDK and CDR2 is SYGVNS. Trimming removed 7 bases from V and 0 bases from J; junction bases left unmatched: 13. The CDR3 has 19 amino acids. The CDR3: CASTGLAGDPDASTDTQYF. CDR3 bases: TGTGCCAGCACAGGACTAGCGGGGGACCCTGACGCTAGCACAGATACGCAGTATTTT.

V is TRBV3-1 and J is TRBJ2-7; no clear D. Germline assignment: CDR1 LGHDT and CDR2 YNNKEL (reference sequence). Trimming removed 6 bases at V and 3 bases at J, with 6 bases between. There are 11 residues in the CDR3. CDR3 region: CASSDIYEQYF. CDR3 sequence (DNA): TGTGCCAGCAGTGACATCTACGAGCAGTACTTC.

This clonotype was seen a handful of times. CDR3 residues: CASSPISGGTGELFF. CDR3 sequence (DNA): TGTGCCAGCAGCCCAATTTCGGGGGGCACCGGGGAGCTGTTTTTT. The chain is built from TRBV3-1 and TRBJ2-2; 7 positions match TRBD2. The CDR3 extends over 15 amino acids. Germline values: CDR1 LGHDT, CDR2 YNNKEL (reference sequence). V trimming: 4 bases; J trimming: 4 bases; junction bases outside the gene matches: 6.

This clonotype has ten or more counts. The chain has TRBV9 and TRBJ2-2; the match to TRBD1 covers 7 bases. The CDR3 loop spans 15 amino acids. The germline CDR1 and CDR2 sequences are SGDLS and YYNGEE. The J segment lost 6 bases and the V segment lost 3 bases, leaving 8 bases of the junction unmatched. Here the CDR3 DNA reads TGTGCCAGCAGCGCCGTCGGACAGGTAGCCGGGGAGCTGTTTTTT. The encoded protein is CASSAVGQVAGELFF.

The genes are TRBV27 and TRBJ1-1; 7 bases are a match to TRBD1. The CDR3 loop spans 15 amino acids. Germline CDR1 and CDR2: MNHEY and SMNVEV (reference sequence). With V trimmed by 2 bases and J by 4 bases, 7 bases remained unmatched. DNA of the CDR3: TGTGCCAGCAGTTTAGATCAAGGGGGCAGCACTGAAGCTTTCTTT. Encoded protein: CASSLDQGGSTEAFF.

J is TRBJ1-1 and V is TRBV7-2; 7 positions match TRBD1. The length of the CDR3 is 13 residues. V lost 3 bases, J lost 8 bases, and 6 bases stayed unmatched. Germline-derived CDR1 and CDR2 are SGHTA and FQGNSA. The CDR3 coding sequence is TGTGCCAGCAGCTTTGGACAGGTCAGGGAAGCTTTCTTT. Translated: CASSFGQVREAFF.

This rearrangement joins TRBV4-2 to TRBJ2-2; maybe TRBD1 (5 bases). Germline V CDR1 and CDR2: LGHNA, YNFKEQ. The CDR3 is 18 amino acids. The V end was cut by 4 bases, the J end by 0 bases, with 18 bases between. The CDR3 is CASSLEGWTQTNTGELFF. CDR3 sequence (DNA): TGTGCCAGCAGCCTTGAAGGTTGGACACAGACGAACACCGGGGAGCTGTTTTTT.

V and J are TRBV18 and TRBJ1-2; 9 nucleotides line up with TRBD1. The CDR3 loop spans 16 amino acids. V was pared by 4 bases and J by 0 bases, with 6 bases of the junction left unmatched. Germline V gene sequence: CDR1 KGHSH, CDR2 LQKENI. This CDR3 reads CASSQQGAATNYGYTF. CDR3 nucleotides: TGTGCCAGCTCACAACAGGGGGCCGCTACTAACTATGGCTACACCTTC.

The rearrangement joins TRBV20-1 to TRBJ2-1; no clear D. The germline gives CDR1 DFQATT, CDR2 SNEGSKA (reference sequence). The CDR3 extends over 14 amino acids. V lost 3 bases to trimming and J lost 1 base, with 10 bases between them. The CDR3 DNA reads TGCAGTGCTAGCTTCGGCATTTCCTACAATGAGCAGTTCTTC. Amino acids: CSASFGISYNEQFF.

The V gene is TRBV7-9, the J gene TRBJ1-2; D is unclear. Germline loops: CDR1 SEHNR, CDR2 FQNEAQ (reference sequence). The CDR3 sequence is 14 residues long. Trimming removed 1 base at V and 4 bases at J, with 10 bases between. This chain's CDR3 is CASSLGSLGYGYTF. DNA of the CDR3: TGTGCCAGCAGCTTAGGATCTCTTGGCTATGGCTACACCTTC.

The chain employs TRBV2 and TRBJ2-5; unclear D gene. Trimming stripped 8 bases from V and 3 bases from J, with 7 bases between. The CDR3 loop spans 11 amino acids. Germline CDR1 SNHLY, CDR2 FYNNEI. The CDR3 protein is CASGSEETQYF. In DNA, the CDR3 is TGTGCCAGCGGTTCGGAAGAGACCCAGTACTTC.